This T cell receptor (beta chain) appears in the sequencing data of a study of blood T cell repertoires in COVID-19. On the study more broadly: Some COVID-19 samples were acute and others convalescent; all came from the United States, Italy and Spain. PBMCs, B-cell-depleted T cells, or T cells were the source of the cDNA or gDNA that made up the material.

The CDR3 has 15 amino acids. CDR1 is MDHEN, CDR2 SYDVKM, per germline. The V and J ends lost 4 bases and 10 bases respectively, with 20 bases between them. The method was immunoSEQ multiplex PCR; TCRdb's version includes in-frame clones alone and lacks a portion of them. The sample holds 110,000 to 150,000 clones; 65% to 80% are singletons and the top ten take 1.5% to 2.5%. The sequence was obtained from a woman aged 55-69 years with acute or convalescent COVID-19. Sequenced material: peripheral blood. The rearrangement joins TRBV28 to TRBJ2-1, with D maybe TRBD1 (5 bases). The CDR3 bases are TGTGCCAGCAGTTCCCCCGCCGGGCGCGGACAAGAGCAGTTCTTC. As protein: CASSSPAGRGQEQFF.